This TCR beta chain was identified in a study of early T cells in non-severe SARS-CoV-2 infection. This clonotype has ten or more counts. This CDR3 has 13 residues. Germline values: CDR1 DFQATT, CDR2 SNEGSKA (reference sequence). V dropped 4 bases and J dropped 3 bases, with 9 bases sitting between them. TCRdb analysed the 5' RACE reads with MiXCR anew, one entry per CDR3 protein. Of around 63,000 distinct CDR3 sequences listed, 10% to 15% are singletons. The chain uses TRBV20-1 and TRBJ1-4; maybe TRBD1 (5 bases). Input material: whole blood. The clonotype originates from an adult who was a healthcare worker with PCR-confirmed SARS-CoV-2 infection or an uninfected control (not recorded which). In DNA, the CDR3 is TGCAGTGCTACCACAGGTCCTAATGAAAAACTGTTTTTT. The encoded protein is CSATTGPNEKLFF.